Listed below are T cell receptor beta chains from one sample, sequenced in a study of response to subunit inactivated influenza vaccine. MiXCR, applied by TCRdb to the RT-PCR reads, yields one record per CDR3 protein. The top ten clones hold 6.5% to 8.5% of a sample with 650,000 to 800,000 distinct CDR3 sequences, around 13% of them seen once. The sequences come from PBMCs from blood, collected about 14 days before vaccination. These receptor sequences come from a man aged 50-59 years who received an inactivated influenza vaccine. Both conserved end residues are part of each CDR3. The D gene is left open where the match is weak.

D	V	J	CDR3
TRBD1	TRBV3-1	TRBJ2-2	CASSQGGTELLGELFF
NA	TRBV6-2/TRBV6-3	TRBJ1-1	CASSYSRPPNTEAFF
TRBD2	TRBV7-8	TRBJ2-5	CASSLAGTSTQETQYF
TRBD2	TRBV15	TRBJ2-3	CATSRGREDTQYF
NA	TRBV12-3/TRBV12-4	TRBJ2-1	CASSSPQPSQYNEQFF
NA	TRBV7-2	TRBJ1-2	CASSPRLFYGYTF
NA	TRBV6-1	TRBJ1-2	CASPGGERFYGYTF
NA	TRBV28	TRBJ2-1	CASSFVRNHRSYNEQFF
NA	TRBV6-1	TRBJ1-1	CASSHPGLSMNTEAFF
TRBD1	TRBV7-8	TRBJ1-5	CASSLRDSGSRGDNQPQHF
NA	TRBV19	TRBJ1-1	CATNLRGATEAFF
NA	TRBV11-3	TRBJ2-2	CASSLVDRGELFF
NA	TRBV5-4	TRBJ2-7	CASSLVHMARGGRFYEQYF
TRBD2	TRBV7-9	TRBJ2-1	CASSSPLAGWDNEQFF
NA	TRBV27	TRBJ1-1	CASSLGPDYNTEAFF
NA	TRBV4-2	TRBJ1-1	CASSQGGLLGTEAFF
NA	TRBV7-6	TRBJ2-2	CASSSNRNTGELFF
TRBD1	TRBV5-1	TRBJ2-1	CASSLAGQGSNEQFF
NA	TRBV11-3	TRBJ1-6	CASSLNRGLIDSPLHF
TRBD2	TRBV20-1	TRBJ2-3	CSARELAGPGDTQYF
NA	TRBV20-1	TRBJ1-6	CSARDPRNQDSPLHF
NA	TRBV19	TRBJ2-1	CASTSRVGSYNEQFF
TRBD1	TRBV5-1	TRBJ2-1	CASSPTGEIRQFF
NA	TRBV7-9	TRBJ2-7	CASSFTGTGGYEQYF
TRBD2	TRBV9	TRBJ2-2	CATLWRGGTTGELFF
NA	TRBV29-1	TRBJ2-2	CSVEDPNSDGELFF
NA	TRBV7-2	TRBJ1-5	CASSGRAGSNQPQHF
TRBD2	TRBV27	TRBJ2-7	CASSPQRGYYEQYF
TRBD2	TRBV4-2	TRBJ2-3	CASSQGSSGGDLDTQYF
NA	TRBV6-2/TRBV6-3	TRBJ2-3	CASTSDSTDTQYF
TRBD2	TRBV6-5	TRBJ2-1	CASSYRAGVYNEQFF
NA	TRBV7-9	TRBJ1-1	CASSLGPTGTTEAFF
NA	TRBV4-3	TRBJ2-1	CASSHRAKDNEQFF
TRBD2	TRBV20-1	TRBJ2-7	CSARDSSGRASEQYF
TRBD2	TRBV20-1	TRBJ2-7	CSARGGLAGYYEQYF
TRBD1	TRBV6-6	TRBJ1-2	CASGRDRADGYTF
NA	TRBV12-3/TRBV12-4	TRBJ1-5	CASSPMALGQPQHF
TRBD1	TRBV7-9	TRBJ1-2	CASRTGYDGYTF
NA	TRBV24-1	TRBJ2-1	CATSGGRGNYNEQFF
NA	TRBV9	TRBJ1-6	CASSSSSRADSPLHF
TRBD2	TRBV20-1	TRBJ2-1	CSARGLGLAGYNEQFF
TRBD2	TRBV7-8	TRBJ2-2	CASRAGLAANTGELFF
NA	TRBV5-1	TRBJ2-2	CASSLGDTSRAGELFF
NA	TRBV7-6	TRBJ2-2	CASSLFGSANTGELFF
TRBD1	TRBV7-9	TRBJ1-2	CASSYSLGGSYGYTF
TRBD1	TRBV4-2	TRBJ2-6	CASSPQLQGQAGANVLTF
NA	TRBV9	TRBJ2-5	CASSAGGGLQETQYF
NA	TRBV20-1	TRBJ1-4	CSAGGTVNEKLFF
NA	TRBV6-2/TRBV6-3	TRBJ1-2	CASRSSDSYGYTF
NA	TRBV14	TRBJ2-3	CASSHLTDTQYF
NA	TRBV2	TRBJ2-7	CASSRLGTYEQYF
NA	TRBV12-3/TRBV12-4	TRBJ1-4	CASSQGKLEKLFF
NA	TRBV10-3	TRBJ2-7	CAISDWGDEQYF